These 5 T cell receptor beta chains originate from one sample sequenced in a study of shared clonotypes between healthy human individuals (dated by TCRdb to 2018 to 2021). Library generation was performed with the immunoSEQ multiplex PCR assay. TCRdb mirrors the immuneACCESS table, restricted to in-frame sequences. Some clones are absent from its copies; in checked studies, under half trace to an unresolved V gene, and the reason for the others is unknown. Counted in this sample were about 800,000 clones; about 96% of them appeared once. Clones ranked in the top ten supply less than 0.25% of the sample. CD8 naive samples consisted of CD45RO-negative cells that were positively selected for CCR7, yielding a CD45RA+CCR7+ population without TemRA cells. Sequencing was performed on naive CD8+ T cells sorted from blood. The cell subset or site label here, explained by the study, means: CD45RA+CCR7+. The receptor set was obtained from a man aged 30 to 45 in good health.

This chain links TRBV29-1 with TRBJ2-6; D is ambiguous. Trimming took 1 base from V and 0 from J, leaving 7 bases between them. Germline lookup yields CDR1 SQVTM and CDR2 ANQGSEA. CDR3 length: 15 amino acids. CDR3 in amino acids: CSVEVTSSGANVLTF. For the CDR3, the DNA is TGCAGCGTTGAAGTTACAAGCTCTGGGGCCAACGTCCTGACTTTC.

Notes on this clone: The sample carries other DNA sequences with the same CDR3. CDR3 sequence: CASSGRTAYGYTF. CDR3 nucleotide sequence: TGTGCCAGCAGTGGCAGGACAGCGTATGGCTACACCTTC. This sequence joins TRBV2 and TRBJ1-2; tentative D call: TRBD1 (6 bases). V was cut by 4 bases and J by 5 bases, with 11 bases left in between. This CDR3 has 13 amino acids. Germline V gene lookup returns CDR1 SNHLY and CDR2 FYNNEI.

This chain uses TRBV2 with TRBJ2-5; D possibly corresponds to TRBD2 (5 bases). There are 14 residues in the CDR3. Trimming took 6 bases from V and 0 from J, leaving 11 bases between them. Germline CDR1 and CDR2: SNHLY and FYNNEI. CDR3 in DNA: TGTGCCAGCAGGGCCGGGGTGAACCAAGAGACCCAGTACTTC. Translation gives CASRAGVNQETQYF. The full variable domain, rest sourced from reference TRBV2 and TRBJ2-5, is EPEVTQTPSHQVTQMGQEVILRCVPISNHLYFYWYRQILGQKVEFLVSFYNNEISEKSEIFDDQFSVERPDGSNFTLKIRSTKLEDSAMYFCASRAGVNQETQYFGPGTRLLVL.

Remarks on this clone: The sample contains more than one DNA sequence encoding this CDR3. This rearrangement joins TRBV7-9 to TRBJ1-4; D uncertain. Germline CDR1 and CDR2: SEHNR and FQNEAQ (reference sequence). V was clipped by 1 base and J by 5 bases, with 5 bases between them. This CDR3 has 13 amino acids. The CDR3 protein is CASSLGRNEKLFF. The CDR3, as DNA: TGTGCCAGCAGCTTAGGCAGGAATGAAAAACTGTTTTTT. The full variable domain, its missing parts supplied by reference TRBV7-9 and TRBJ1-4, is DTGVSQNPRHKITKRGQNVTFRCDPISEHNRLYWYRQTLGQGPEFLTYFQNEAQLEKSRLLSDRFSAERPKGSFSTLEIQRTEQGDSAMYLCASSLGRNEKLFFGSGTQLSVL.

The rearrangement links TRBV29-1 to TRBJ1-1; 10 bases align to TRBD1. The V segment lost 7 bases and the J segment 6 bases; nucleotides outside the gene matches: 8. The V gene's germline CDR1 is SQVTM and CDR2 ANQGSEA. The CDR3 loop spans 13 amino acids. The chain's CDR3 is CSGNRQGAPEAFF. The CDR3 nucleotides read TGCAGCGGGAACAGACAGGGGGCTCCTGAAGCTTTCTTT.